This T cell receptor (beta chain) was recorded in a study of cytomegalovirus exposure and HLA in healthy donors. Broader study findings: A few chains linked to CMV were shown in vitro to be specific for CMV antigens.

V was clipped by 6 bases and J by 2 bases; unmatched bases: 9. CDR1 is MNHEY and CDR2 is SVGAGI in the germline V gene. This CDR3 spans 15 amino acids. PCR involved 60 Vbeta and 13 Jbeta primers. Assay used: immunoSEQ multiplex PCR; TCRdb lists only in-frame clones, some missing. This sample's table has 95,000 to 150,000 clones. Worth noting for this clone: As yet, its antigen is unknown.

The V call is TRBV6-5, the J call TRBJ2-7, with 8 bases lining up with TRBD1. The sequenced material came from PBMCs. This TCR was sampled from a man aged 18 to 30 in good health and CMV-seronegative. The CDR3 sequence is CASRPYRGVTYEQYF. The CDR3 nucleotides read TGTGCCAGCAGACCGTACAGGGGGGTTACCTACGAGCAGTACTTC.